This note documents a single T cell receptor (beta chain) sequence. Profiling relied on immunoSEQ multiplex PCR, and the TCRdb table lists in-frame clones only, not all of them. The sample lists roughly 64,000 clones; about nine tenths were seen once. The length of the CDR3 is 13 residues. The V end lost 6 bases, the J end lost 4 bases, and 10 bases lay between the germline ends. In germline, CDR1 is SNHLY, CDR2 FYNNEI. The sample is drawn from a study of control samples from healthy donors and cancer patients. The TCR sequence derives from a woman aged 50 to 60 with colorectal cancer. V and J are TRBV2 and TRBJ1-5; D may be TRBD1 (6 bases). Sequencing was performed on PBMCs. DNA of the CDR3: TGTGCCAGCAGCGTGGACAGAAATCAGCCCCAGCATTTT. Protein product: CASSVDRNQPQHF.